The T cell receptor beta chain described here comes from a study of OX40 agonist ivuxolimab in advanced cancers. The study sampled blood at baseline, cycle 4 day 1, and cycle 7 day 1. This table comes from immunoSEQ multiplex PCR, and its TCRdb copy is limited to in-frame clones, with some not included. The sample has around 95,000 clones; about 91% are singletons. Trimming took off 4 bases at V and 7 bases at J, with 8 bases between the two ends. The CDR3 contains 12 residues. From germline, CDR1 is SEHNR and CDR2 FQNEAQ (reference sequence). The specimen comprised CD4+ or CD8+ T cells sorted from blood, sampled in a trial of the OX40 agonist ivuxolimab. The rearrangement uses TRBV7-9 and TRBJ1-5; D is undetermined. The source is an adult with an advanced solid tumor such as melanoma, head and neck, liver or kidney cancer. CDR3 amino acids: CASSSAAQPQHF. The CDR3 nucleotides are TGTGCCAGCAGCTCCGCTGCCCAGCCCCAGCATTTT.